The T cell receptor beta chain under discussion was sequenced for a study of CD8 T cells in Susac syndrome. The wider study: Clinical remission applied to fewer than ten sequenced Susac syndrome patients, and roughly 6 had active disease.

Random-hexamer reverse transcription was applied to roughly 0.45 to 1 ug RNA. TCRdb fed the immunoSEQ multiplex PCR reads into MiXCR, producing one record per CDR3 protein. Here the sample spans 150,000 to 190,000 distinct CDR3 sequences, 95% being singletons. CDR1 and CDR2 (germline): MGHDK, SYGVNS. V shed 5 bases and J 7 bases; nucleotides not matched to a gene: 12. CDR3 size: 17 residues. Whole-study results and caveats: Acknowledgment was made by the study that its TCR sequencing and HLA analysis involved a relatively small number of individuals.

Concerning this clonotype: What it recognizes is unknown.

The sequence was collected from a human donor with Susac syndrome. The chain joins TRBV25-1 to TRBJ2-1; 12 nucleotides line up with TRBD2. Specimen: CD4+ T cells from PBMCs. The CDR3 DNA reads as TGTGCCAGCAGTTCGGCTAGCGGGGGGGCAGTGGGGAATGAGCAGTTCTTC. Translation: CASSSASGGAVGNEQFF.